Reported below is one TCR beta chain. This entry comes from a study of T cells in Graves' hyperthyroidism and ophthalmopathy. Using RNA transcripts as the source, TCR beta CDR3 regions were amplified. When the TCR CDR3 underwent first-round RT-PCR, the HTBI primer set was used. One entry per CDR3 protein, called by TCRdb with MiXCR from the multiplex PCR reads. Among approximately 46,000 distinct CDR3 sequences, roughly 49% were seen once, and the ten largest hold 30% to 35%. No progression to ophthalmopathy during 18 months of follow-up defined stable disease. Patients aged 18 to 65 with hyperthyroidism were newly diagnosed, with duration under 2 months. Material for sequencing was peripheral blood or thyroid tissue (not recorded which). This receptor was obtained from a woman aged 45-59 years with Graves' hyperthyroidism.

The CDR3 DNA reads as TGTGCCAGCAGCGCTTCGCAGAGGGCCCAGGTGGAGACCCAGTACTTC. This codes for CASSASQRAQVETQYF. The chain has TRBV5-6 and TRBJ2-5, with a weak D call TRBD2 (5 bases). With 4 bases removed from V and 5 bases from J, the gap between germline ends came to 21 bases. Germline CDR1 and CDR2: SGHDT and YYEEEE. This CDR3 is built from 16 residues.